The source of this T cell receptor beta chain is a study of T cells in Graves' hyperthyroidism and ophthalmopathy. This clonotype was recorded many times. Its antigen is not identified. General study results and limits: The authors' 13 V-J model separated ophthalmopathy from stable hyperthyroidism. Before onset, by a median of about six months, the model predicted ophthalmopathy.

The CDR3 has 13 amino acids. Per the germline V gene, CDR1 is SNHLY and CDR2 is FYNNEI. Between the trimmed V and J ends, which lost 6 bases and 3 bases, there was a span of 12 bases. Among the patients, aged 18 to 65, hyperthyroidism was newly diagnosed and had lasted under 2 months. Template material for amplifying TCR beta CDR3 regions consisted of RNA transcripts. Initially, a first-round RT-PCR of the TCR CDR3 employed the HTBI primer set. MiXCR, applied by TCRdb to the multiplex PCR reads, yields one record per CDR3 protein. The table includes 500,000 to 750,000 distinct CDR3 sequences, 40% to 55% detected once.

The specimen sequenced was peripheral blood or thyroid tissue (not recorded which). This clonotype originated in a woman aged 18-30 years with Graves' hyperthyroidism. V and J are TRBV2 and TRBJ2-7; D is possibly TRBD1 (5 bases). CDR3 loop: CASRNDRHYEQYF. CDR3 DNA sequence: TGTGCCAGCAGAAATGACAGACACTACGAGCAGTACTTC. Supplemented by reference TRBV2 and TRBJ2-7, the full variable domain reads EPEVTQTPSHQVTQMGQEVILRCVPISNHLYFYWYRQILGQKVEFLVSFYNNEISEKSEIFDDQFSVERPDGSNFTLKIRSTKLEDSAMYFCASRNDRHYEQYFGPGTRLTVT.